This entry lists 10 T cell receptor beta chains sequenced from one sample in a study of blood T cell repertoires in COVID-19 (TCRdb year 2020). Libraries were built with the immunoSEQ multiplex PCR assay. TCRdb took this table from immuneACCESS and kept in-frame rearrangements with V and J called. Such tables lack part of the clones; where checked against another copy, unresolved V genes explain under half of the gap, and the rest is unexplained. The sample contains 99,000 or so clones, roughly 79% of them found a single time. 8% to 10% of the sample belongs to the ten largest clones. What was sequenced was peripheral blood. The receptors here all came from a woman between 65 and 79 years old with acute or convalescent COVID-19.

The J gene is TRBJ2-1, the V gene TRBV28; the match to TRBD2 covers 7 bases. The CDR3 extends over 16 amino acids. J lost 0 bases, V lost 6 bases, and 8 bases had no gene match. CDR1 MDHEN and CDR2 SYDVKM come from the germline V gene. The CDR3 loop reads CASSLSGFSSYNEQFF. The DNA for the CDR3 is TGTGCCAGCAGCCTTAGCGGGTTCAGCTCCTACAATGAGCAGTTCTTC.

The chain has TRBV5-1 and TRBJ2-1, with 9 bases aligning to TRBD2. Germline lookup yields CDR1 SGHRS and CDR2 YFSETQ. This CDR3 contains 15 residues. V shed 4 bases, J shed 5 bases, and the junction held 7 bases outside the gene matches. This CDR3 is CASSVTAGGHNEQFF. The CDR3 DNA reads as TGCGCCAGCAGCGTTACAGCGGGAGGCCACAATGAGCAGTTCTTC.

In DNA form, the CDR3 reads TGTGCCAGCAGCTTAGCCAGGACTTTTTCCTACAATGAGCAGTTCTTC. Its translation is CASSLARTFSYNEQFF. This sequence joins TRBV7-2 and TRBJ2-1, with D possibly being TRBD2 (5 bases). V was shortened by 0 bases and J by 1 base, with 10 bases between the two germline ends. Germline V gene sequence: CDR1 SGHTA, CDR2 FQGNSA. CDR3 size: 16 residues.

The rearrangement links TRBV7-2 to TRBJ1-2, with D possibly being TRBD1 (6 bases). V gave up 5 bases and J gave up 0 bases, with 13 bases separating them. Germline assignment: CDR1 SGHTA and CDR2 FQGNSA. The CDR3 sequence is 15 residues long. The CDR3 region has the DNA TGTGCCAGCAGCCTCCCGGACAGAGCTAACTATGGCTACACCTTC. This codes for CASSLPDRANYGYTF.

The V gene is TRBV28, the J gene TRBJ1-2, with 10 bases fitting TRBD1. This CDR3 spans 15 amino acids. V dropped 6 bases and J dropped 4; count of bases not matched to a gene: 8. Per the germline V gene, CDR1 is MDHEN and CDR2 is SYDVKM. In nucleotides, the CDR3 is TGTGCCAGCAGCCCGGGACAGGGGAGAATCTATGGCTACACCTTC. Its translation: CASSPGQGRIYGYTF.

There are a few counts of this clone. This rearrangement joins TRBV6-2 or TRBV6-3 to TRBJ1-2, with D maybe TRBD1 (6 bases). Germline CDR1 MNHEY, CDR2 SVGEGT. This CDR3 comprises 12 residues. The V end lost 4 bases, the J end lost 10 bases, and 13 bases lay between the germline ends. The CDR3 spells CASSSNREIYTF. DNA for the CDR3: TGTGCCAGCAGTTCCAACAGGGAGATCTACACCTTC.

J is TRBJ2-1 and V is TRBV19; TRBD2 matches at 8 bases. Germline V gene lookup returns CDR1 LNHDA and CDR2 SQIVND (reference sequence). The CDR3 spans 14 residues. V trimming: 6 bases; J trimming: 6 bases; junction bases outside the gene matches: 7. CDR3 DNA sequence: TGTGCCAGTAGACGAAGCGGGAGCTCCAATGAGCAGTTCTTC. Its protein product is CASRRSGSSNEQFF.

V and J are TRBV6-1 and TRBJ1-5; D gene unclear. Per the germline V gene, CDR1 is MNHNS and CDR2 is SASEGT. Trimming took off 4 bases at V and 6 bases at J, with 13 bases between the two ends. The CDR3 length is 14 residues. CDR3 in DNA: TGTGCCAGCAGTGGAGCTGGAGCGGGTCAGCCCCAGCATTTT. It translates to CASSGAGAGQPQHF.

In its sample, this clone was seen once. At the DNA level, this CDR3 is encoded by other sequences in the same sample as well. The chain combines TRBV7-2 with TRBJ1-1, with D possibly matching TRBD1 (5 bases). CDR3 length equals 14 residues. Germline-derived CDR1 and CDR2 are SGHTA and FQGNSA. V lost 1 base, J lost 3 bases, and 9 bases lay in between. In DNA, the CDR3 is TGTGCCAGCAGCTTAGAGGCAGGGTACACTGAAGCTTTCTTT. It is translated as CASSLEAGYTEAFF. The complete variable domain, with remaining parts taken from reference TRBV7-2 and TRBJ1-1, reads GAGVSQSPSNKVTEKGKDVELRCDPISGHTALYWYRQSLGQGLEFLIYFQGNSAPDKSGLPSDRFSAERTGGSVSTLTIQRTQQEDSAVYLCASSLEAGYTEAFFGQGTRLTVV.

This chain links TRBV30 with TRBJ2-2, with TRBD2 matching over 8 bases. This CDR3 contains 16 residues. From germline, CDR1 is GTSNPN and CDR2 SVGIG (reference sequence). V lost 1 base and J lost 7; bases outside the gene matches: 11. DNA of the CDR3: TGTGCCTGGAGTGCCTTCTCTGGTAGCGGGGTCGGGGAGCTGTTTTTT. Translation gives CAWSAFSGSGVGELFF.